The rows below give T cell receptor beta chains drawn from one sample of a study of CD8 T cells in Susac syndrome. Via MiXCR, TCRdb re-called the immunoSEQ multiplex PCR reads, giving one row per CDR3 protein. This sample yields around 270,000 distinct CDR3 sequences, of which roughly 85% are seen a single time; around 0.2% belongs to the top ten. The sample comprised CD8+ T cells from PBMCs. Source of these receptors: a human donor with multiple sclerosis. The CDR3 runs from the conserved cysteine through the conserved F or W. The D gene is left open where the match is weak. The size field is filled for only some rows; it gives once, few, many or a size class.

>TRBD2|NA|TRBV15|TRBJ2-1
TGTGCCACGGCGGGACTAGCGGGAGTGAACAATGAGCAGTTCTTC
CATAGLAGVNNEQFF
>TRBD1|NA|TRBV2|TRBJ2-7
TGTGCCAGCGGTACTTCGGGACAGGGACTCTCCTACGAGCAGTACTTC
CASGTSGQGLSYEQYF
>NA|NA|TRBV29-1|TRBJ2-7
TGCAGCCTGCGGACGGATTCCTCCTACGAGCAGTACTTC
CSLRTDSSYEQYF
>NA|NA|TRBV4-3|TRBJ2-7
TGCGCCAGCAGCCAAGATGTCCAAGCCCCCTACGAGCAGTACTTC
CASSQDVQAPYEQYF
>NA|NA|TRBV20-1|TRBJ2-1
TGCAGTGCCGATTGGCTGGGGGCCCTCTTTTACAATGAGCAGTTCTTC
CSADWLGALFYNEQFF
>TRBD2|NA|TRBV12-3/TRBV12-4|TRBJ2-1
TGTGCCAGCAGTACTCTAGCGGGGGTCGCTTACAATGAGCAGTTCTTC
CASSTLAGVAYNEQFF
>TRBD2|once|TRBV27|TRBJ2-5
TGTGCCAGCAGTTTTGGGGGACTAGCGGGAGTAGAGACCCAGTACTTC
CASSFGGLAGVETQYF
>NA|NA|TRBV30|TRBJ1-3
TGTGCCTGGAGTGGGGGTGTCTCTGGAAACACCATATATTTT
CAWSGGVSGNTIYF
>NA|NA|TRBV27|TRBJ2-1
TGTGCCAGCAGCACCCGGCCGAGGAGGAATGAGCAGTTCTTC
CASSTRPRRNEQFF
>TRBD1|NA|TRBV29-1|TRBJ1-1
TGCAGCGGCCAGACAGGGGCCAACACTGAAGCTTTCTTT
CSGQTGANTEAFF
>NA|few|TRBV6-5|TRBJ2-1
TGTGCCAGCAGTTATTCGGGGGACCCCCCCTACAATGAGCAGTTCTTC
CASSYSGDPPYNEQFF
>TRBD1|NA|TRBV28|TRBJ1-2
TGTGCCAGCAGTTTAACCCCCGGGACAGCGAGCTACACCTTC
CASSLTPGTASYTF
>NA|NA|TRBV5-4|TRBJ2-3
TGTGCCAGCAGCTTTGGATATACGCAGTATTTT
CASSFGYTQYF
>TRBD2|once|TRBV20-1|TRBJ2-1
TGCAGTGAGCCTAGCGGGCAGTTCTTC
CSEPSGQFF
>NA|NA|TRBV27|TRBJ2-1
TGTGCCAGCAGTTTAATGAGCCCCCAAGAGGGTGAGCAGTTCTTC
CASSLMSPQEGEQFF
>TRBD1|NA|TRBV28|TRBJ1-2
TGTGCCTCTAGACAGGGTAGCTATGGCTACACCTTC
CASRQGSYGYTF
>TRBD1|NA|TRBV7-3|TRBJ1-5
TGTGCCAGCAGCTTCAGACAGGGGAGAAGTAATCAGCCCCAGCATTTT
CASSFRQGRSNQPQHF
>NA|NA|TRBV24-1|TRBJ1-1
TGTGCCACCGGGTTTGGGAACACTGAAGCTTTCTTT
CATGFGNTEAFF
>NA|NA|TRBV20-1|TRBJ1-2
TGCAGTGCTAGGAACCCCTACCGTAGCCGGGACGGGGCCTTTAGTGGCTACACCTTC
CSARNPYRSRDGAFSGYTF
>NA|NA|TRBV5-1|TRBJ2-1
TGCGCCAGCAGCTTGGACGGCTATGAGCAGTTCTTC
CASSLDGYEQFF
>TRBD2|NA|TRBV9|TRBJ2-7
TGTGCCAGCAGCTCTTCGAGCGGGATTAGCTCCTACGAGCAGTACTTC
CASSSSSGISSYEQYF
>NA|NA|TRBV30|TRBJ1-1
TGTGCCTGGAGTGTCTTTGGGGGAAACACTGAAGCTTTCTTT
CAWSVFGGNTEAFF
>TRBD1|NA|TRBV19|TRBJ2-1
TGTGCCAGTAGTATAGGTCCGGGACAGGCGTTCTACAATGAGCAGTTCTTC
CASSIGPGQAFYNEQFF
>TRBD1|NA|TRBV28|TRBJ2-7
TGTGCCAGCACCGACAGGGGTCGCGAGCAGTACTTC
CASTDRGREQYF
>TRBD1|NA|TRBV28|TRBJ1-3
TGTGCCAGCAGACCGACAGGGGCCTCTGGAAACACCATATATTTT
CASRPTGASGNTIYF
>NA|NA|TRBV18|TRBJ2-3
TGTGCCAGCTCCCTCACCGGGGATTCTAGCACAGATACGCAGTATTTT
CASSLTGDSSTDTQYF
>NA|NA|TRBV7-2|TRBJ2-5
TGTGCCAGCAGCCCAGTTGCGGGACACGGGGGGTGGGGGCAAGAGACCCAGTACTTC
CASSPVAGHGGWGQETQYF
>TRBD2|NA|TRBV5-4|TRBJ2-1
TGTGCCAGCAGCTTAAGCGGGGTGTCCTACAATGAGCAGTTCTTC
CASSLSGVSYNEQFF
>NA|once|TRBV29-1|TRBJ1-1
TGCAGCGTTTTCCAGGGGAACACTGAAGCTTTCTTT
CSVFQGNTEAFF
>NA|NA|TRBV27|TRBJ2-7
TGTGCCAGCAGTTTGACCAGGCAGAACGAGCAGTACTTC
CASSLTRQNEQYF
>NA|NA|TRBV27|TRBJ2-7
TGTGCCAGCAGTTTATATGGGTTTGTGAGCTCCTACGAGCAGTACTTC
CASSLYGFVSSYEQYF
>NA|NA|TRBV29-1|TRBJ1-4
TGCAGCGTTGTATCGCCGGGGGCTAATGAAAAACTGTTTTTT
CSVVSPGANEKLFF
>NA|NA|TRBV13|TRBJ2-3
TGTGCCAGCAGCTTAGGCAGTAGCGGAGGTATCACAGATACGCAGTATTTT
CASSLGSSGGITDTQYF
>NA|NA|TRBV10-2|TRBJ2-1
TGCGCCAGCAGTGGGATACAGGGTTCGGATGAGCAGTTCTTC
CASSGIQGSDEQFF
>NA|NA|TRBV5-6|TRBJ2-4
TGTGCCAGCAGCTCGGGGGGACAGCTAGCCAAAGACATTCAGTACTTC
CASSSGGQLAKDIQYF
>NA|NA|TRBV27|TRBJ2-1
TGTGCCAGCAGTTCAAGTGACCAGGGCTACAATGAGCAGTTCTTC
CASSSSDQGYNEQFF
>NA|NA|TRBV6-6|TRBJ1-5
TGTGCCAGCAGTTACACCTATAGCAATCAGCCCCAGCATTTT
CASSYTYSNQPQHF
>NA|NA|TRBV12-3/TRBV12-4|TRBJ2-2
TGTGCCAGCAGTGCAAACAGAAACGGGGAGCTGTTTTTT
CASSANRNGELFF
>NA|NA|TRBV6-1|TRBJ1-4
TGTGCCAGCAGCCGTTCCGACTATGGGCGTAATGAAAAACTGTTTTTT
CASSRSDYGRNEKLFF
>NA|once|TRBV27|TRBJ2-7
TGTGCCAGCAGCCGGGCGGGTCGGTACGAGCAGTACTTC
CASSRAGRYEQYF
>TRBD1|once|TRBV5-6|TRBJ1-1
TGTGCCAGCGGACAGGGAGTGCCTTTCTTT
CASGQGVPFF
>TRBD2|NA|TRBV7-3|TRBJ2-1
TGTGCCAGCAGATTAACTGGACTAGGGGAGTACAATGAGCAGTTCTTC
CASRLTGLGEYNEQFF
>NA|NA|TRBV9|TRBJ1-2
TGTGCCAGCAGCGTAGACGGTCATGACGGAGCTAACTATGGCTACACCTTC
CASSVDGHDGANYGYTF
>NA|once|TRBV6-5|TRBJ1-5
TGTGCCAGCAGCCGCGGGACGGCCTGGGGGCAGCCCCAGCATTTT
CASSRGTAWGQPQHF
>TRBD1|NA|TRBV4-2|TRBJ1-2
TGTGCCAGCAGCCAAGATAGGGGACAGTCTAACTATGGCTACACCTTC
CASSQDRGQSNYGYTF
>TRBD2|NA|TRBV30|TRBJ2-1
TGTGCCTGGAGTTACCTAGCGGGAGCCTATGAGCAGTTCTTC
CAWSYLAGAYEQFF
>NA|NA|TRBV13|TRBJ1-1
TGTGCCAGCTCCGGGGGGAGCACTGAAGCTTTCTTT
CASSGGSTEAFF
>TRBD2|NA|TRBV4-3|TRBJ2-7
TGCGCCAGCAGCCAAGGAACTAGCGGGATCGGGTACGAGCAGTACTTC
CASSQGTSGIGYEQYF
>NA|NA|TRBV20-1|TRBJ2-4
TGCAGTGCTAGGGGGTTCGAAAACATTCAGTACTTC
CSARGFENIQYF